A single T cell receptor beta chain is shown here with its context. Antigen specificity is unknown. This sample was included in a study of blood T cells in healthy people across ages. The study, taken as a whole, reports: Bulk PBMC profiling left naive and antigen-experienced comparisons inconclusive.

Each sample had at least 6.5 million PBMCs isolated. It was with a sample-barcoded 5' primer and a J-beta primer mix that a second PCR of roughly 6 to 12 cycles was run. Tags on each cDNA molecule came from a template-switch adaptor with 12 random nucleotides. TCRdb reprocessed the 5' RACE reads with MiXCR, giving one entry per CDR3 protein. The sample shows about 680,000 distinct CDR3 sequences, 45% to 50% of them seen only once. CDR1 and CDR2 (germline): KGHSH, LQKENI. Trimming pared 2 bases from V and 4 bases from J, leaving 14 bases between. This CDR3 comprises 15 residues. The clonotype comes from a woman aged 60-75 years in good health. The chain combines TRBV18 with TRBJ2-5, with D tentatively TRBD1 (6 bases). The sample consisted of blood. CDR3: CASSPEGRGGETQYF. The DNA for the CDR3 is TGTGCCAGCTCACCAGAGGGACGAGGGGGAGAGACCCAGTACTTC. Drawing the rest from reference TRBV18 and TRBJ2-5, the complete variable domain is NAGVMQNPRHLVRRRGQEARLRCSPMKGHSHVYWYRQLPEEGLKFMVYLQKENIIDESGMPKERFSAEFPKEGPSILRIQQVVRGDSAAYFCASSPEGRGGETQYFGPGTRLLVL.